This T cell receptor (beta chain) was sequenced for a study of T cells in Graves' hyperthyroidism and ophthalmopathy. What was amplified from RNA transcripts were TCR beta CDR3 regions. HTBI primers were used for first-round RT-PCR of the TCR CDR3. Each CDR3 protein is one row after TCRdb ran MiXCR on the multiplex PCR reads. Among about 480,000 distinct CDR3 sequences listed, roughly an eighth were seen once. Germline V gene data show CDR1 as MNHEY and CDR2 as SVGEGT. V gave up 6 bases and J gave up 3 bases, with 12 bases separating them. The CDR3 contains 13 residues. No ophthalmopathy progression within 18 months constituted stable Graves' hyperthyroidism. Patients were excluded because of uncontrolled infection, other autoimmune disease, pregnancy or lactation.

The TCR was taken from a woman aged 18-30 years with Graves' hyperthyroidism. What was sequenced was blood. The J gene is TRBJ2-7, the V gene TRBV6-2 or TRBV6-3, with a weak D call TRBD2 (5 bases). CDR3 bases: TGTGCCAGCAGGGAGGACGGGTACTACGAGCAGTACGTC. Protein product: CASREDGYYEQYV.